This entry concerns a single TCR beta chain. What it recognizes is unknown. Reverse transcription of 0.5 to 1 ug RNA was performed with random hexamers. A multiplex approach, immunoSEQ multiplex PCR, amplified TCR beta CDR3 across 54 Vbeta and 13 Jbeta. One entry per CDR3 protein results from TCRdb running MiXCR on the immunoSEQ multiplex PCR reads. The table shows some 130,000 distinct CDR3 sequences, with roughly 94% occurring only once. The sample originates from a study of CD8 T cells in Susac syndrome. General study results and limits: Across the total CD8+ repertoires, approximately 17 Susac-specific public clones were found. The CD8+ TEMRA repertoires yielded five such clones.

Germline V gene data show CDR1 as SQVTM and CDR2 as ANQGSEA. Between the trimmed V and J ends, which lost 6 bases and 6 bases, there was a span of 18 bases. The CDR3 is made up of 14 amino acids. Sequencing used CD8+ T cells from PBMCs. This chain joins TRBV29-1 and TRBJ2-1; D might be TRBD1 (6 bases). The clonotype comes from a human donor with Susac syndrome. The CDR3 sequence is CSVTGSNSLNEQFF. In DNA, the CDR3 is TGCAGCGTCACAGGGTCAAACTCCCTCAATGAGCAGTTCTTC.